This section outlines one T cell receptor (beta chain) sequence together with its context. Its specificity is unknown. The data stem from a study of cytomegalovirus exposure and HLA in healthy donors. About the research overall: An earlier analysis found some 100 million unique TCR beta sequences from approximately 170 million T cells. Roughly 85 million unique TCRs from HLA-typed donors were held in an early release of data.

The V and J ends lost 11 bases and 2 bases respectively, with 16 bases between them. There are 13 residues in the CDR3. Germline lookup yields CDR1 MNHNS and CDR2 SASEGT. The PCR was carried out with 60 Vbeta primers and 13 Jbeta primers. Generated by immunoSEQ multiplex PCR, the TCRdb table keeps only in-frame clones and is missing some. The sample lists 100,000 to 150,000 clones, approximately 84% occurring once. Whole-study findings and limits: In a later analysis, specific HLA alleles were associated with 15,000 to 20,000 TCR beta sequences at a 0.05 false discovery rate. Earlier analysis looked at TCR beta V segments, and most were productive about 87% or about 30% of the time.

This TCR was sampled from a woman aged 18-29 years in good health and CMV-seronegative. This sequence joins TRBV6-1 and TRBJ2-7; D call uncertain. Specimen: PBMCs. CDR3: CASRLTSPYEQYF. The CDR3 nucleotides are TGTGCCTCCCGTTTGACAAGCCCCTACGAGCAGTACTTC.